The rows below give T cell receptor beta chains drawn from one sample of a study of blood T cell repertoires in COVID-19. Produced via immunoSEQ multiplex PCR; TCRdb's table is partial and in-frame only. The data show fewer than 300,000 clones, approximately 91% seen once. The sample was peripheral blood. The source of these receptors is a man in his late teens or twenties with active or convalescent COVID-19. The CDR3 runs from the conserved cysteine through the conserved F or W. The order of the fields is J gene, V gene, CDR3 protein.

TRBJ1-4 TRBV7-2 CASSTGLREKLFF
TRBJ1-2 TRBV29-1 CSVQGAGGYTF
TRBJ1-1 TRBV6-1 CASSEGGGRGTEAFF
TRBJ2-7 TRBV5-4 CASSLATGTGTSYEQYF
TRBJ2-1 TRBV6-5 CASGPQGAGEQFF
TRBJ2-1 TRBV4-3 CASSQDSRKGQGYNEQFF
TRBJ1-3 TRBV13 CAGRGDSGNTIYF
TRBJ1-2 TRBV12-3/TRBV12-4 CASSLSPGGYTF
TRBJ2-5 TRBV10-1 CASSGPRGTQYF
TRBJ2-5 TRBV3-1/TRBV3-2 CASSQDLRTGKTQYF
TRBJ1-3 TRBV7-4 CASNSPGNTIYF
TRBJ2-7 TRBV7-8 CASSLGTGTSYEQYF
TRBJ2-7 TRBV11-2 CASSARTSGVFYEQYF
TRBJ1-5 TRBV10-2 CASSRWGGQPQHF
TRBJ1-6 TRBV5-1 CASSFSGTKGYSPLHF
TRBJ1-5 TRBV12-5 CASGLEGGQPQHF
TRBJ1-2 TRBV2 CASSGTGDYYGYTF